A selection of T cell receptor beta chains follows, all from one sample in a study of PD-1 blockade in mismatch repair-deficient tumors. Sequenced by immunoSEQ multiplex PCR; TCRdb stores in-frame clones only, minus some. The table records roughly 120,000 clones, 60% to 85% of them present only once. The sequencing here drew on peripheral blood, taken roughly 13 months after starting pembrolizumab. These receptors came from an adult with mismatch repair-deficient cancer. Each CDR3 is given with its conserved first and last residue. Each record gives: clone size, J gene, D gene, V gene, CDR3 protein, CDR3 DNA. The D gene is left open where the match is weak. The listing skips clone size in some rows; elsewhere it reads once, few, many or a size class.

-,TRBJ2-3,TRBD2,TRBV2,CASAWSGGDTDTQYF,TGTGCCAGCGCTTGGAGCGGGGGGGACACAGATACGCAGTATTTT
-,TRBJ2-7,TRBD1,TRBV6-1,CASSEVSRGREQYF,TGTGCCAGCAGTGAAGTATCCAGGGGGCGCGAGCAGTACTTC
-,TRBJ2-1,-,TRBV7-2,CASSFSVNEQFF,TGTGCCAGCAGCTTTAGCGTTAATGAGCAGTTCTTC
once,TRBJ2-1,TRBD1,TRBV7-6,CASSLGDRGAEEQFF,TGTGCCAGCAGCTTGGGGGACAGGGGGGCGGAAGAGCAGTTCTTC
once,TRBJ2-1,-,TRBV25-1,CASSASPSGEQFF,TGTGCCAGCAGTGCCTCTCCCTCGGGTGAGCAGTTCTTC
-,TRBJ2-3,TRBD2,TRBV30,CACSSGSEDTQYF,TGTGCCTGCTCTAGCGGGAGTGAGGATACGCAGTATTTT
-,TRBJ1-1,-,TRBV7-2,CASSRDGRNTEAFF,TGTGCCAGCAGCCGGGACGGCCGCAACACTGAAGCTTTCTTT
few,TRBJ2-7,-,TRBV5-6,CASSLGGVNEQYF,TGTGCCAGCAGCTTGGGGGGCGTCAACGAGCAGTACTTC
-,TRBJ2-1,-,TRBV11-2,CASSLVGSYNEQFF,TGTGCCAGCAGCTTAGTTGGTTCCTACAATGAGCAGTTCTTC
few,TRBJ2-2,-,TRBV7-9,CASPVKGRTGELFF,TGTGCCAGCCCCGTTAAGGGACGGACCGGGGAGCTGTTTTTT
-,TRBJ1-4,-,TRBV29-1,CSVEAPGFEKLFF,TGCAGCGTTGAGGCCCCGGGGTTTGAAAAACTGTTTTTT
-,TRBJ2-1,TRBD1,TRBV30,CAWATGWNEQFF,TGTGCCTGGGCGACAGGGTGGAATGAGCAGTTCTTC
-,TRBJ1-5,-,TRBV9,CASSVGGTHREPQHF,TGTGCCAGCAGCGTAGGTGGGACCCACCGGGAGCCCCAGCATTTT
-,TRBJ2-7,TRBD1,TRBV7-2,CASSLGVTGSGYEQYF,TGTGCCAGCAGCTTAGGGGTGACAGGGAGTGGATACGAGCAGTACTTC
few,TRBJ2-1,-,TRBV2,CASSRTRNEQFF,TGTGCCAGCAGTAGAACGCGGAATGAGCAGTTCTTC